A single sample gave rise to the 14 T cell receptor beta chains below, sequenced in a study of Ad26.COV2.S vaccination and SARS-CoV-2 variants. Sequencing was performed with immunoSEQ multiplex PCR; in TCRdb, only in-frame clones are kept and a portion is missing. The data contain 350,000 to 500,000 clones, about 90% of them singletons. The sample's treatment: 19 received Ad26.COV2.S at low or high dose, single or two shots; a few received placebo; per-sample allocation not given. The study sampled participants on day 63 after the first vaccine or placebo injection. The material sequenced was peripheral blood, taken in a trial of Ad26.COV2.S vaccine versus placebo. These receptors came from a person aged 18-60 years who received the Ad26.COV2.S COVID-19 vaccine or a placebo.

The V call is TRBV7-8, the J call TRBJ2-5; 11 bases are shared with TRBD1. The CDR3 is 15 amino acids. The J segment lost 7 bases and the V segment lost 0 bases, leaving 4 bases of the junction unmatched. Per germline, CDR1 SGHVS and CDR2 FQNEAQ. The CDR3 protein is CASSLALGTGGTQYF. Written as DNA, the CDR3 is TGTGCCAGCAGCTTAGCTTTGGGGACAGGGGGGACCCAGTACTTC. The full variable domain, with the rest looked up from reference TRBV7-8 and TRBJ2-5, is GAGVSQSPRYKVAKRGQDVALRCDPISGHVSLFWYQQALGQGPEFLTYFQNEAQLDKSGLPSDRFFAERPEGSVSTLKIQRTQQEDSAVYLCASSLALGTGGTQYFGPGTRLLVL.

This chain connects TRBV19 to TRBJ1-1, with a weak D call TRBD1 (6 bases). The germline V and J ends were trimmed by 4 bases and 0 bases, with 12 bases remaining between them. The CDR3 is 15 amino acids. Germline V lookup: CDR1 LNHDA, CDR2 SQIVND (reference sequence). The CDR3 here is CASSNRELLNTEAFF. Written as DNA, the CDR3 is TGTGCCAGTAGTAACAGGGAGCTCCTGAACACTGAAGCTTTCTTT.

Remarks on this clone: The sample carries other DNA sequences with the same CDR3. CDR3 DNA: TGTGCCAGCAGTTTATCGGGAGAGCAGTACTTC. Its protein product is CASSLSGEQYF. This chain joins TRBV28 and TRBJ2-7; perhaps TRBD2 as D (5 bases). The CDR3 loop spans 11 amino acids. Trimming cost V 1 base and J 7 bases, with 5 bases left between them. CDR1 and CDR2 from the germline V gene are MDHEN and SYDVKM.

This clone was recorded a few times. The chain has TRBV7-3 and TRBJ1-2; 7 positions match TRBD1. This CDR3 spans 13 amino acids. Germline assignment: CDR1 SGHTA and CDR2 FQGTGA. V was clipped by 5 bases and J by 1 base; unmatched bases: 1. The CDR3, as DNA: TGTGCCAGCAGCCGGGACAGTAACTATGGCTACACCTTC. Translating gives CASSRDSNYGYTF.

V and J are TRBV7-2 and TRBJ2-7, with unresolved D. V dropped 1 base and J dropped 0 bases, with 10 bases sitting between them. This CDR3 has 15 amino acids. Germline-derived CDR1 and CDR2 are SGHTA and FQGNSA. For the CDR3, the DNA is TGTGCCAGCAGCTTAGGATCTGGACCCTCCTACGAGCAGTACTTC. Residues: CASSLGSGPSYEQYF.

CDR3 residues: CASSSLTGAYEQYF. CDR3 bases: TGTGCCAGCAGCTCCCTGACAGGGGCCTACGAGCAGTACTTC. The V gene is TRBV7-2, the J gene TRBJ2-7; 8 bases map to TRBD1. V shed 4 bases and J 2 bases; nucleotides not matched to a gene: 4. The CDR3 is made up of 14 amino acids. The germline V gene has CDR1 SGHTA and CDR2 FQGNSA.

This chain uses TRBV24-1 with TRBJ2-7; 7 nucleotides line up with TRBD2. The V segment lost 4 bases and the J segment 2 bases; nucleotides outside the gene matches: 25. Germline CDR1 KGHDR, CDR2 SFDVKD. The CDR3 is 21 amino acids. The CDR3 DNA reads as TGTGCCACCAGTGACTACCATGGGCGAAGGGGCCGGGCGGGAGTCGCCTACGAGCAGTACTTC. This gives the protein CATSDYHGRRGRAGVAYEQYF.

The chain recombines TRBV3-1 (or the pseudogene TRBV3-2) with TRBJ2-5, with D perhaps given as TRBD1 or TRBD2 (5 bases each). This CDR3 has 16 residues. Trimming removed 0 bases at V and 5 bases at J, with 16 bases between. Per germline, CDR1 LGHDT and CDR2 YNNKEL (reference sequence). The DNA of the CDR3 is TGTGCCAGCAGCCAAGAACTTCTGGGGGAGCGGGAGACCCAGTACTTC. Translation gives CASSQELLGERETQYF.

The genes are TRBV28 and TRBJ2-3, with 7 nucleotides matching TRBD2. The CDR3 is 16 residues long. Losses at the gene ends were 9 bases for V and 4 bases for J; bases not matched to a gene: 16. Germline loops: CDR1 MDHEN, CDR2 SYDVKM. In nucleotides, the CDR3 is TGTGCCAGTGGGGGGACGGGAGGAGCGAATCCAGATACGCAGTATTTT. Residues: CASGGTGGANPDTQYF.

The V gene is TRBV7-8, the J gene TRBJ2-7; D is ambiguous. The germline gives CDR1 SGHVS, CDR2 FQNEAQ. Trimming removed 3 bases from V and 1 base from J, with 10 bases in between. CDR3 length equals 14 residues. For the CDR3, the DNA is TGTGCCAGCAGCTTTATTACTGGATCCTACGAGCAGTACTTC. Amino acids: CASSFITGSYEQYF.

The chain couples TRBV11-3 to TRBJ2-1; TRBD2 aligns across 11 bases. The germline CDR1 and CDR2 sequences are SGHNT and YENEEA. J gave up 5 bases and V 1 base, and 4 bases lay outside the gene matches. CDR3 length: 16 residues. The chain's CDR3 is CASSLGPGLADNEQFF. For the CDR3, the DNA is TGTGCCAGCAGCTTAGGTCCGGGACTAGCGGACAATGAGCAGTTCTTC.

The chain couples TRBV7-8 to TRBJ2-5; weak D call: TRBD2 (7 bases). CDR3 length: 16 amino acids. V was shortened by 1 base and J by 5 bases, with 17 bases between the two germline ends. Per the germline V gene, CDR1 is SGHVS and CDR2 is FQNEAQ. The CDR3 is CASSLDGTGGWETQYF. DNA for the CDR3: TGTGCCAGCAGCTTAGATGGTACGGGGGGCTGGGAGACCCAGTACTTC.

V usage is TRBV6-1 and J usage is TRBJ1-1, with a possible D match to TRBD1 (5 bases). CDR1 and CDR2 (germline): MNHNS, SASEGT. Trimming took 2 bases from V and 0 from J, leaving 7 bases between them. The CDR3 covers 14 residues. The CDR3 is CASSELQVNTEAFF. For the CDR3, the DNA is TGTGCCAGCAGTGAATTACAGGTGAACACTGAAGCTTTCTTT.

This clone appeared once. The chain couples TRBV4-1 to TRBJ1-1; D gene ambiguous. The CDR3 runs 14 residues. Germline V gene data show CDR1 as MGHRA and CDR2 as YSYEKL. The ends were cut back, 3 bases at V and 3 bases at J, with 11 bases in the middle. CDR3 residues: CASSHGGEDTEAFF. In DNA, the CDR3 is TGCGCCAGCAGCCACGGCGGGGAGGACACTGAAGCTTTCTTT.